Given below is one T cell receptor beta chain in context. What it binds is not known. This sample was included in a study of T cells expressing NK-cell markers. CDR3 length: 18 amino acids. Germline lookup yields CDR1 SGHKS and CDR2 YYEKEE (reference sequence). The authors generated TCR beta cDNA through 5'RACE template switching with UMIs. TCRdb reprocessed the 5' RACE reads and stores each CDR3 protein as one record, lacking DNA. The sample has approximately 550,000 distinct CDR3 sequences. Notes on the study in general: These clonotypes additionally ranked first within the CD3+CD56-NKG2C+ fraction of several donors.

The sample comprised blood T cells: a sorted CD56 or NKG2C T cell subset, CD4+ or CD8+ T cells, or bulk PBMC T cells (not recorded which). V and J are TRBV5-5 and TRBJ1-1; checking the TCRdb D call of TRBD1 is not possible without DNA. The receptor was derived from a young man in good health. This CDR3 is CASSLVGGRGEMNTEAFF.